This T cell receptor beta chain was recovered during a study of human T cells and chemical hapten exposure. Study at large: Skin of the upper inner arm, approximately 2 cm by approximately 2 cm, received 2% DPC for sensitization. Weekly diphenylcyclopropenone doses were given to patients' scalps across the roughly 25-week study.

Specified time point: pre-sensitization, week 0. The treatment: therapeutic diphenylcyclopropenone sensitization with weekly scalp DPC. Whole blood, unfractionated, served as the material for total RNA extraction. Study results and caveats: Expanded TCR sets contained significantly more large CDR3 similarity clusters than controls. Donors were affected by alopecia, so their immune reaction might vary from that of healthy individuals.

This clonotype was detected many times. Its antigen is currently unknown. The CDR3 is 14 amino acids. Trimming stripped 7 bases from V and 1 base from J, with 10 bases between. Looked up from germline, CDR1 is KGHDR and CDR2 is SFDVKD. TCRdb called the RACE reads again in MiXCR, with one record for every CDR3 protein. Of under 40,000 distinct CDR3 sequences in the sample, over 9% are singletons; the top ten hold 27%. The TCR sequence derives from a man aged 45-65 years with alopecia areata. Some clones in this sample may be carry-over from other donors' samples. The starting material was whole blood, obtained in connection with sensitization to the hapten diphenylcyclopropenone (DPC). The chain is built from TRBV24-1 and TRBJ2-1; D possibly corresponds to TRBD1 (5 bases). The CDR3 DNA reads as TGTGCCACCAGGCCCTCAGGGTCCTACAATGAGCAGTTCTTC. Amino acid sequence: CATRPSGSYNEQFF.